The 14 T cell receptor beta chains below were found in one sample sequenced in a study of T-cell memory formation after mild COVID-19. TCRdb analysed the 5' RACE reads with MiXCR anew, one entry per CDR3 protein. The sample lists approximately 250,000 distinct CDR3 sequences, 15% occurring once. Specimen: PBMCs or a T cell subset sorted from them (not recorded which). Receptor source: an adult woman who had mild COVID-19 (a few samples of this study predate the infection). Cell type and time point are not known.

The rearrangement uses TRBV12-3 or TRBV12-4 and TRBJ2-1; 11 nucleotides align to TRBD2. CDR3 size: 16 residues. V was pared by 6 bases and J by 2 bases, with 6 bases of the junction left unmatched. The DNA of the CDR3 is TGTGCCAGCAGCATCGGGACTAGCGGAACCTACAATGAGCAGTTCTTC. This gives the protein CASSIGTSGTYNEQFF.

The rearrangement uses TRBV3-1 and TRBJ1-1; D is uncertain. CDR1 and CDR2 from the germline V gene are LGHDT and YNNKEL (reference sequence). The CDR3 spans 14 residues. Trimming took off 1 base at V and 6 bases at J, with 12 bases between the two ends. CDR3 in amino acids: CASSQVSGNSEAFF. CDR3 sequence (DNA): TGTGCCAGCAGCCAAGTGTCGGGGAATTCTGAAGCTTTCTTT.

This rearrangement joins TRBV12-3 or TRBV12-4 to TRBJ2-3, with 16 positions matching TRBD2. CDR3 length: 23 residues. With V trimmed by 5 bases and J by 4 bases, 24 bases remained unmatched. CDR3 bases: TGTGCCAGCAGTGTGACACTACGGGGACTAGCGGGAGGGCCGATTGTGAGAGCAGATACGCAGTATTTT. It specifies CASSVTLRGLAGGPIVRADTQYF.

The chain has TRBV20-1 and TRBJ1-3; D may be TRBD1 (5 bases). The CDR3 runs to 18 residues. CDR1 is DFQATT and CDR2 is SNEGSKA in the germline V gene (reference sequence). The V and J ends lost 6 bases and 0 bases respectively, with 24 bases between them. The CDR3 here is CSALGGFGSELSGNTIYF. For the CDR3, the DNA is TGCAGTGCCCTCGGGGGGTTCGGCAGCGAACTCTCTGGAAACACCATATATTTT.

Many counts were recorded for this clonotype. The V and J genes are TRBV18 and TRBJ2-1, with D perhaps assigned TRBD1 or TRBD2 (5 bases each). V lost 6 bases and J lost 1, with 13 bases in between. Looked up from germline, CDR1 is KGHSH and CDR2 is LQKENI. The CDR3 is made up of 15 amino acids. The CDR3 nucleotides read TGTGCCAGCTCGCACCTTGGGGGATCCTACAATGAGCAGTTCTTC. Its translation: CASSHLGGSYNEQFF.

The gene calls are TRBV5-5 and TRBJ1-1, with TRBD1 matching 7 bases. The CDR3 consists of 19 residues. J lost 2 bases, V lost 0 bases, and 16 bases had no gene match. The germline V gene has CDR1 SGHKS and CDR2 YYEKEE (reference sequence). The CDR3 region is CASSLVGTRNNRGNTEAFF. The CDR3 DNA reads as TGTGCCAGCAGCTTGGTTGGAACACGAAACAACAGGGGCAACACTGAAGCTTTCTTT.

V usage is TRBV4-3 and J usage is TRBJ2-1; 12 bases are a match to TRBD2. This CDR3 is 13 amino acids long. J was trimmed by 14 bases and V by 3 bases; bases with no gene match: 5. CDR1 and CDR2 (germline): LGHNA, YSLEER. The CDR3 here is CASSQASGRAEFF. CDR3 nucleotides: TGCGCCAGCAGCCAGGCTAGCGGGAGGGCGGAGTTCTTC.

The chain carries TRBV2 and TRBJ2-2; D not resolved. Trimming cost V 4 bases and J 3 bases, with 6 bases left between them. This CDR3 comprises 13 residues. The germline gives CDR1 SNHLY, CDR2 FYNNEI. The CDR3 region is CASSVKHTGELFF. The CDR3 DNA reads TGTGCCAGCAGTGTGAAACACACCGGGGAGCTGTTTTTT.

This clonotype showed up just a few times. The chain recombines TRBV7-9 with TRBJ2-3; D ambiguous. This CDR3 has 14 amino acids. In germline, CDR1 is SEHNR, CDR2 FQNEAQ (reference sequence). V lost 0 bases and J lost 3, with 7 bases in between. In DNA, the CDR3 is TGTGCCAGCAGCTTAGCGTCAGCGACAGATACGCAGTATTTT. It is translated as CASSLASATDTQYF.

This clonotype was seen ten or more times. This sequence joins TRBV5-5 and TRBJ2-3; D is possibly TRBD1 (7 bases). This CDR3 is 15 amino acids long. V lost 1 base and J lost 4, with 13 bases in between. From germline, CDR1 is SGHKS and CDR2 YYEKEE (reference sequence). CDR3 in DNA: TGTGCCAGCAGCTTGAGGCAGGGGGGTTCAGATACGCAGTATTTT. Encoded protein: CASSLRQGGSDTQYF.

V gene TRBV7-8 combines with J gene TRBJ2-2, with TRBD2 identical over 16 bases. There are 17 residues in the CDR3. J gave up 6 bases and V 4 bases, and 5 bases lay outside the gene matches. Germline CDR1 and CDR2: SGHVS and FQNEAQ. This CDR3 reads CASSSPGLAGGAGELFF. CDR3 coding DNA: TGTGCCAGCAGCTCCCCGGGACTAGCGGGAGGGGCCGGGGAGCTGTTTTTT. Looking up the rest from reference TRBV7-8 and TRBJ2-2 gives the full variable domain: GAGVSQSPRYKVAKRGQDVALRCDPISGHVSLFWYQQALGQGPEFLTYFQNEAQLDKSGLPSDRFFAERPEGSVSTLKIQRTQQEDSAVYLCASSSPGLAGGAGELFFGEGSRLTVL.

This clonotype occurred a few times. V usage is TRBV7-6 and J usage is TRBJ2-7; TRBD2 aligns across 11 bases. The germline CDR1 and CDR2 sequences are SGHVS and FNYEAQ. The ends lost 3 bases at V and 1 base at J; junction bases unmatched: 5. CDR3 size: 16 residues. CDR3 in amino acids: CASSLVGTSGSYEQYF. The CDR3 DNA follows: TGTGCCAGCAGCTTGGTAGGGACTAGCGGATCCTACGAGCAGTACTTC.

The CDR3 DNA follows: TGTGCCAGCTCATTTGGGGGCCCAGAGACCCAGTACTTC. Protein: CASSFGGPETQYF. The genes are TRBV27 and TRBJ2-5, with D tentatively TRBD1 (6 bases). The CDR3 length is 13 residues. The germline CDR1 and CDR2 sequences are MNHEY and SMNVEV (reference sequence). Trimming removed 8 bases from V and 4 bases from J, with 14 bases in between.

CDR3 protein: CASSQEGDASYNEQFF. The CDR3 DNA follows: TGCGCCAGCAGCCAAGAGGGGGACGCATCCTACAATGAGCAGTTCTTC. This chain uses TRBV4-3 with TRBJ2-1; tentatively, D is TRBD1 or TRBD2 (5 bases each). V was shortened by 0 bases and J by 1 base, with 10 bases between the two germline ends. CDR1 and CDR2 (germline): LGHNA, YSLEER. CDR3 length equals 16 residues.